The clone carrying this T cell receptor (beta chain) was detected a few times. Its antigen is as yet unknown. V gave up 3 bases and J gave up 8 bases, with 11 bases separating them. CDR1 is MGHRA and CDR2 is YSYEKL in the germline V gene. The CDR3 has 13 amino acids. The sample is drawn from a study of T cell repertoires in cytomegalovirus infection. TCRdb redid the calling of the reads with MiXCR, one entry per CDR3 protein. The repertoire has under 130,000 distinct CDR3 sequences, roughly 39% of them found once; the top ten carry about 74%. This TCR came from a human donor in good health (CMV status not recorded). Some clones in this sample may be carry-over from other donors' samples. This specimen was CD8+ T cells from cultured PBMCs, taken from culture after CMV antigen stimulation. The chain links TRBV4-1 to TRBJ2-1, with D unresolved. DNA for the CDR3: TGCGCCAGCAGCCACTATAGCATCTATGAGCAGTTCTTC. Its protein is CASSHYSIYEQFF.